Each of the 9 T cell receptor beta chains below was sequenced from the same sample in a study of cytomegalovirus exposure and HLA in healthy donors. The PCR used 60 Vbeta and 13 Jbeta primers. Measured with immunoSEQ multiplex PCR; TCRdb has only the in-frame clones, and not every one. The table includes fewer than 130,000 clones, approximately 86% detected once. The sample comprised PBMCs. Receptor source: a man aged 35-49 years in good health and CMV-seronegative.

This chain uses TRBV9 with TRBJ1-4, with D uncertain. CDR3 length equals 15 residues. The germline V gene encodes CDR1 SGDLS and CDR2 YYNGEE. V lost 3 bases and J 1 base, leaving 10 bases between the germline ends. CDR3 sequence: CASSGATGTNEKLFF. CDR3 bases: TGTGCCAGCAGCGGGGCTACCGGAACTAATGAAAAACTGTTTTTT.

The CDR3 spells CSVENGGYTF. The CDR3 DNA reads as TGCAGCGTTGAAAACGGTGGCTACACCTTC. The V gene is TRBV29-1, the J gene TRBJ1-2; no firm D call. This CDR3 contains 10 residues. Trimming cost V 2 bases and J 7 bases, with 5 bases left between them. Germline loops: CDR1 SQVTM, CDR2 ANQGSEA.

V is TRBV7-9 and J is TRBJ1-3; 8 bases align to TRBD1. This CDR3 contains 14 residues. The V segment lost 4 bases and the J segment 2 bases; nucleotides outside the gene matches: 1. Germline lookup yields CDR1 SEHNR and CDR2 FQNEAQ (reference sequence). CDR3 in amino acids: CASSSTGAGNTIYF. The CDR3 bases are TGTGCCAGCAGCTCGACAGGGGCTGGAAACACCATATATTTT.

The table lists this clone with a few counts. The CDR3 spells CASSEADRGLLYEQYF. The CDR3 DNA sequence: TGTGCCAGCAGTGAAGCGGACAGGGGGCTGCTCTACGAGCAGTACTTC. V is TRBV6-1 and J is TRBJ2-7, with TRBD1 matching over 11 bases. The CDR3 contains 16 residues. Germline V lookup: CDR1 MNHNS, CDR2 SASEGT. V shed 0 bases, J shed 3 bases, and the junction held 4 bases outside the gene matches.

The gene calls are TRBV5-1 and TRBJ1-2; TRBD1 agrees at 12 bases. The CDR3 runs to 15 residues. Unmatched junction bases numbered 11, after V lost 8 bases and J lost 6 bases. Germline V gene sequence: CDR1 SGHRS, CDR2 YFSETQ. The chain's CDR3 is CASTSGTGGANGYTF. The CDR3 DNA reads TGCGCCAGTACCTCCGGGACAGGGGGCGCCAATGGCTACACCTTC.

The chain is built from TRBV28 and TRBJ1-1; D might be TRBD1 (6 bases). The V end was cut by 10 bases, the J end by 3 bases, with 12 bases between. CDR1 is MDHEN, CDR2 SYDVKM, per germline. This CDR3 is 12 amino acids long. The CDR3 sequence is CATNTGYTEAFF. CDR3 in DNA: TGTGCCACTAATACAGGGTACACTGAAGCTTTCTTT. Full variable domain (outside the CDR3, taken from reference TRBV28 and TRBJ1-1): DVKVTQSSRYLVKRTGEKVFLECVQDMDHENMFWYRQDPGLGLRLIYFSYDVKMKEKGDIPEGYSVSREKKERFSLILESASTNQTSMYLCATNTGYTEAFFGQGTRLTVV.

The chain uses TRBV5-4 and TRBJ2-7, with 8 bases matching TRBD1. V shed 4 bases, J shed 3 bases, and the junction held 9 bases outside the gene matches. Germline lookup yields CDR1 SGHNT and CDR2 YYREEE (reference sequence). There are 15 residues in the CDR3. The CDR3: CASSPRTGIHYEQYF. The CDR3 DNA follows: TGTGCCAGCAGCCCCCGGACAGGGATCCACTACGAGCAGTACTTC.

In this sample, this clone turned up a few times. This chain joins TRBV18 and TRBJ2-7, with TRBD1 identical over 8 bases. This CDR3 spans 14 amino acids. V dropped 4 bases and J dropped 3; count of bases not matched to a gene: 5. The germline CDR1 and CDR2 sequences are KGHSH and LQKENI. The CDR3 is CASSLSGTGYEQYF. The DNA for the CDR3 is TGTGCCAGCTCACTCTCCGGGACAGGCTACGAGCAGTACTTC. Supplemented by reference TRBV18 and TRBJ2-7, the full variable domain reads NAGVMQNPRHLVRRRGQEARLRCSPMKGHSHVYWYRQLPEEGLKFMVYLQKENIIDESGMPKERFSAEFPKEGPSILRIQQVVRGDSAAYFCASSLSGTGYEQYFGPGTRLTVT.

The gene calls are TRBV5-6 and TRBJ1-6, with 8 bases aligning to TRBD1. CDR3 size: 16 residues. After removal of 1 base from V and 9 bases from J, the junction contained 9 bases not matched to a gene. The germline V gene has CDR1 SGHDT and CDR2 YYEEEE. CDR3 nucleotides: TGTGCCAGCAGCTTGAGGGCAGGGGGCTTTGGTTCACCCCTCCACTTT. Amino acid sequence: CASSLRAGGFGSPLHF.